This TCR beta chain is drawn from a study of blood T cell repertoires in COVID-19. Profiled with immunoSEQ multiplex PCR; TCRdb holds only in-frame clones, not every one. The sample has approximately 100,000 clones, about 88% seen once; the top ten hold under 2.5%. Germline values: CDR1 LGHNA, CDR2 YSLEER. V shed 0 bases and J shed 4 bases, with 12 bases lying between them. The CDR3 has 16 residues. The rearrangement uses TRBV4-3 and TRBJ2-2, with a possible D match to TRBD1 (5 bases). This sequence was found in a human donor in a cohort sampled during active COVID-19. The sample was peripheral blood. This chain's CDR3 is CASSQESQGLTGELFF. The CDR3, as DNA: TGCGCCAGCAGCCAAGAGTCCCAGGGTCTCACCGGGGAGCTGTTTTTT.